This T cell receptor beta chain was captured by sequencing in a study of shared clonotypes between healthy human individuals. Generated by immunoSEQ multiplex PCR, the TCRdb table keeps only in-frame clones and is missing some. Here the sample spans 1.5 million to 2.5 million clones, about 95% being singletons. V was trimmed by 0 bases and J by 5 bases, leaving 10 bases between them. The CDR3 has 14 amino acids. The V gene's germline CDR1 is KGHSH and CDR2 LQKENI. Naivety among CD8 cells was defined by CD45RO negativity and positive CCR7 selection, thereby excluding terminally differentiated effector memory CD45RA+ cells. Healthy and HIV-negative, the adult donors had no recent acute infections or vaccinations.

This receptor was identified in a man aged 18 to 29 in good health. This rearrangement joins TRBV18 to TRBJ1-2; no firm D call. Source material: naive CD8+ T cells sorted from blood. The CDR3 coding sequence is TGTGCCAGCTCACCACCGGAGGGATTGTATGGCTACACCTTC. Translating it yields CASSPPEGLYGYTF.